The source of this T cell receptor beta chain is a study of read filtering for tumor transcriptome and immune sequencing. About the study: Mean patient age was roughly 66 years, range about 40 to 85; approximately 18 male, 14 to 15 female. IR-seq gave about 4.05 to 11 million TCR reads per sample; RNA-seq gave about 80 to 1,400. Study findings and constraints: In IR-seq, single-read clonotypes were roughly 82% of clonotypes but around 3.5% of reads.

This clonotype was recorded many times. As yet, its antigen is unknown. This CDR3 comprises 15 residues. In germline, CDR1 is DFQATT, CDR2 SNEGSKA (reference sequence). The trim removed 4 bases at V and 3 bases at J, leaving 6 bases unmatched. From around 0.4 ug of RNA, a library with molecular barcoded alpha/delta and beta/gamma adaptors was made. MiXCR, applied by TCRdb to the reads, yields one record per CDR3 protein. Counted here are 39,000 or so distinct CDR3 sequences, around 15% occurring once; the ten biggest clones make up about 30%. The receptor's source is a donor aged 40 or over with multiple myeloma. J is TRBJ2-1 and V is TRBV20-1; 10 bases line up with TRBD1. Input material: a population of CD138-negative cells sorted from bone marrow. CDR3 sequence (DNA): TGCAGTGCTACAGTACGGGACAGGGGCTACAATGAGCAGTTCTTC. Translated: CSATVRDRGYNEQFF.